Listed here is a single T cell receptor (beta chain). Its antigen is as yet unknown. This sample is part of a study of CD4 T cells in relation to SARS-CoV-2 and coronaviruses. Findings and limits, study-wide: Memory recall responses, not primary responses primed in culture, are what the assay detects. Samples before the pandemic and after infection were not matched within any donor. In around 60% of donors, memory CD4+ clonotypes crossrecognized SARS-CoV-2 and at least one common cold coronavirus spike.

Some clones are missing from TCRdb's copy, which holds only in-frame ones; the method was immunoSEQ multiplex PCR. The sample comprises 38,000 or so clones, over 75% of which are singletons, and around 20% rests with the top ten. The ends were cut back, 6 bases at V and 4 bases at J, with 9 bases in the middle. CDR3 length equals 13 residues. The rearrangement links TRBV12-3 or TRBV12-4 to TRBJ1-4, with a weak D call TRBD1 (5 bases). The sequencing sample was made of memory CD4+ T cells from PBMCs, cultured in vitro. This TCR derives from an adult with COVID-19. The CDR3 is CASSRDSNEKLFF. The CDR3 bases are TGTGCCAGCAGCCGAGACAGTAATGAAAAACTGTTTTTT.